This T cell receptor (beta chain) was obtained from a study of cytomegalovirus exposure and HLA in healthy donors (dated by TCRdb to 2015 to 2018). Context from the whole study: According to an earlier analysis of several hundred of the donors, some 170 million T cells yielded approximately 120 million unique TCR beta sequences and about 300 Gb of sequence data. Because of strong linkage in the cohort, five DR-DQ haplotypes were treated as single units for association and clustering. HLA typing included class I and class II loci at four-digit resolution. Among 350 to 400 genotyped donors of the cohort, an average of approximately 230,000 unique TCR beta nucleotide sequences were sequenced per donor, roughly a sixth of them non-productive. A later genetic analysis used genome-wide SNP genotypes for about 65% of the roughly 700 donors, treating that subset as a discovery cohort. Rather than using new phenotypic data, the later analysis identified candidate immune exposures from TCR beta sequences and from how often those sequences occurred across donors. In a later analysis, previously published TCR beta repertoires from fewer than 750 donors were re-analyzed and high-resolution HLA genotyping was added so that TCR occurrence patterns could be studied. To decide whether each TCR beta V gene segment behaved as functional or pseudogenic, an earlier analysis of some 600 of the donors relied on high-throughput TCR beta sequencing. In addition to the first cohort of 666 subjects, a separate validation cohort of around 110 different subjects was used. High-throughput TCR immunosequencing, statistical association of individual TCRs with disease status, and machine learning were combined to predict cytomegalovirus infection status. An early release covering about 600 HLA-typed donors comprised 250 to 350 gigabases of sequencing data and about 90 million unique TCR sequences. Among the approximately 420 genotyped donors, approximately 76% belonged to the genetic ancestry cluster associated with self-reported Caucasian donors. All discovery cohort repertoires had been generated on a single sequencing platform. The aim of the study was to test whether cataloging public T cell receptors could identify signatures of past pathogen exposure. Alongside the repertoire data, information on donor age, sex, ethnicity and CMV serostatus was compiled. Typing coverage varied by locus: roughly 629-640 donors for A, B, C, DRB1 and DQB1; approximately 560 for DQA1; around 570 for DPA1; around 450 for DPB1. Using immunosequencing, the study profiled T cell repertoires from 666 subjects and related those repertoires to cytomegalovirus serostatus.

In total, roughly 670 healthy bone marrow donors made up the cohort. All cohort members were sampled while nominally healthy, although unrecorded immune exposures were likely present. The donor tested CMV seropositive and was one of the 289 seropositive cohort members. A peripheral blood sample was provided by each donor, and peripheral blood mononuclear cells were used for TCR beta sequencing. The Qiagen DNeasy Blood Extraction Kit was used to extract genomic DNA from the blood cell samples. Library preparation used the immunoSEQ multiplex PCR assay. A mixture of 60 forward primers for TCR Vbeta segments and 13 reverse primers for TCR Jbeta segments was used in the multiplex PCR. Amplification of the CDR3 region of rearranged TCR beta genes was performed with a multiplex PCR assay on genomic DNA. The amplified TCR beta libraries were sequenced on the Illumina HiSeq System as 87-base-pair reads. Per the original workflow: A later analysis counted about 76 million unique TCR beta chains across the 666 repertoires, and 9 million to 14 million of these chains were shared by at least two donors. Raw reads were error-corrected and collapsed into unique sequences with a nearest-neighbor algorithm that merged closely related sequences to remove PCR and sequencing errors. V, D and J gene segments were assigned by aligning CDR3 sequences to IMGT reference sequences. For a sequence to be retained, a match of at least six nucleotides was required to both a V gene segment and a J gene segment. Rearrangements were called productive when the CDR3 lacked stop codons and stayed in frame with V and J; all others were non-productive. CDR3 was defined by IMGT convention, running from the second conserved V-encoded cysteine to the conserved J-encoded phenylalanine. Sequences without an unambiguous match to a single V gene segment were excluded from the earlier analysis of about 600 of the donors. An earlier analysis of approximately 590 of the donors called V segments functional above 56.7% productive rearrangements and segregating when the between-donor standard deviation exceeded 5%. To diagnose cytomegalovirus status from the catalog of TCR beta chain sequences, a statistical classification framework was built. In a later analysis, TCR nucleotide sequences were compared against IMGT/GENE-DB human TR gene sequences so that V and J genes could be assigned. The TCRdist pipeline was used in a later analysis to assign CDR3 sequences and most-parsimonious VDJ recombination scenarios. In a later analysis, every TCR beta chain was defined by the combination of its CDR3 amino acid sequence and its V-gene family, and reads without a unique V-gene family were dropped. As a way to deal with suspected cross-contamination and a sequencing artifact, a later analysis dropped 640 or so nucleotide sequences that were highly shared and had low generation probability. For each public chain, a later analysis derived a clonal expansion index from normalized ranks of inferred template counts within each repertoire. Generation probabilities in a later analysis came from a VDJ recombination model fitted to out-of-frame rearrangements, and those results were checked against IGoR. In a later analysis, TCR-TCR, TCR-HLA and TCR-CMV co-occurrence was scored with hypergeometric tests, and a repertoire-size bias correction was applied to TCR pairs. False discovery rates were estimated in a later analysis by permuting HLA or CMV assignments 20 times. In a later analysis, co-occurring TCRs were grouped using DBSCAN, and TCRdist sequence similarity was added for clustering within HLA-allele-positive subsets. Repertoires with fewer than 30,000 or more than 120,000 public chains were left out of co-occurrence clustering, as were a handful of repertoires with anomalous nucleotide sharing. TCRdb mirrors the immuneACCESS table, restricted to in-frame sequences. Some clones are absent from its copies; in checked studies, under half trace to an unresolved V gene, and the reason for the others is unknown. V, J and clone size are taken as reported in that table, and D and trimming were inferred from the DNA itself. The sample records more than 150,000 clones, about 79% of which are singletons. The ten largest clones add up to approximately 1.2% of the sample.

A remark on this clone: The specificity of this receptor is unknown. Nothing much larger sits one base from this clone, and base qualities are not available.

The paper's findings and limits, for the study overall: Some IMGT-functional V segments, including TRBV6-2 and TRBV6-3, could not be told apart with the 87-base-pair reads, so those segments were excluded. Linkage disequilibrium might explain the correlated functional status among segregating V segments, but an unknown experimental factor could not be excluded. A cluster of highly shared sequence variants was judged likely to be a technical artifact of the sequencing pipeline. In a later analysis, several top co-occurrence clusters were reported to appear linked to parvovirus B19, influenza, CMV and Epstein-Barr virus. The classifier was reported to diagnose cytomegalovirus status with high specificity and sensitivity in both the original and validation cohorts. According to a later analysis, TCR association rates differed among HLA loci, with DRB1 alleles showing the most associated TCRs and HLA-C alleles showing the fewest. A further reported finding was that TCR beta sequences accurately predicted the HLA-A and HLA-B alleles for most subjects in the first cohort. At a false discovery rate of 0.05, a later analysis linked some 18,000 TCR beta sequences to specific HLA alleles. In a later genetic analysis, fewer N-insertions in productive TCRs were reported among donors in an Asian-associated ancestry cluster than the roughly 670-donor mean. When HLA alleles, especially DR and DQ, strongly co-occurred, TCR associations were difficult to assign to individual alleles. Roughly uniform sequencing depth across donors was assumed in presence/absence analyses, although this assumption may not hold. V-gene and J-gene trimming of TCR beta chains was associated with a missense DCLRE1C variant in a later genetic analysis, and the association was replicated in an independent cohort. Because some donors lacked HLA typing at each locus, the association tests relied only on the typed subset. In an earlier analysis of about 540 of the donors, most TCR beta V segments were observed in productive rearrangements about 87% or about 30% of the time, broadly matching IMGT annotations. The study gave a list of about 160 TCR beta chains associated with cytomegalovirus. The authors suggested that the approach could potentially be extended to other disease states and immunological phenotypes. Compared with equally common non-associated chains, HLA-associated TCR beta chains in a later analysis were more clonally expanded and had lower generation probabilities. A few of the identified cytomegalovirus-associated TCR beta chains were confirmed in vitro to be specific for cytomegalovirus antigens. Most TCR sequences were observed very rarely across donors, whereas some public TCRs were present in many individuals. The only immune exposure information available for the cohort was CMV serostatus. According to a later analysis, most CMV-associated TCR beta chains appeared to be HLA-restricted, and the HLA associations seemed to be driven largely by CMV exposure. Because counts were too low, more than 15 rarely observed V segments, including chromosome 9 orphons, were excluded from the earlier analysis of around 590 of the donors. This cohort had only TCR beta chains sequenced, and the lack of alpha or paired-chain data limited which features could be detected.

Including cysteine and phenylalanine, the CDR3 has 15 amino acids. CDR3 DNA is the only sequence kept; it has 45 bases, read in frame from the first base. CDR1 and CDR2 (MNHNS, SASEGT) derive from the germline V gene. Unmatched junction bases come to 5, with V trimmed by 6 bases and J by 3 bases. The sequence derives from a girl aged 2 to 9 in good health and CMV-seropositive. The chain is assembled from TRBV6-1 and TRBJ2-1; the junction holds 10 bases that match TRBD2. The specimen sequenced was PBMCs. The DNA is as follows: TGTGCCAGCAGGAAGACTAGCGGGCTCTACAATGAGCAGTTCTTC. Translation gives CASRKTSGLYNEQFF.